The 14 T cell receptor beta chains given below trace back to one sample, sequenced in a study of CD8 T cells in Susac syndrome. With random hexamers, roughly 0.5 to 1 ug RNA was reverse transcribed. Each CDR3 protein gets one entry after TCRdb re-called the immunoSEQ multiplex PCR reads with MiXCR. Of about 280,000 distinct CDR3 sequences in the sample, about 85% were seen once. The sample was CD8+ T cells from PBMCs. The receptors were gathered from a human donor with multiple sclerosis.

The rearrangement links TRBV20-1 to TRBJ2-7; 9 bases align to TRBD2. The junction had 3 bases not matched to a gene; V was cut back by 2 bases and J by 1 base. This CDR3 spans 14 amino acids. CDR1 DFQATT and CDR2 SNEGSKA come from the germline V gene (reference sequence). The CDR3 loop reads CSARNLAGSYEQYF. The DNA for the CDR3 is TGCAGTGCTAGAAATCTAGCGGGATCCTACGAGCAGTACTTC.

CDR3 in amino acids: CANLITHDGYNEQFF. DNA of the CDR3: TGTGCCAACCTCATAACGCATGACGGGTACAATGAGCAGTTCTTC. V is TRBV12-3 or TRBV12-4 and J is TRBJ2-1, with unresolved D. CDR3 length equals 15 residues. Trimming cost V 10 bases and J 4 bases, with 20 bases left between them.

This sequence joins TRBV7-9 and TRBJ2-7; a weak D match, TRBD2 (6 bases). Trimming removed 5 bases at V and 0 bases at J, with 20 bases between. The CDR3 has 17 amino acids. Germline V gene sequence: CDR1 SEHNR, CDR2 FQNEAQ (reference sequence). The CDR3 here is CASSGSKRYGSSYEQYF. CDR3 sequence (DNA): TGTGCCAGCAGCGGGTCCAAAAGATACGGGAGCTCCTACGAGCAGTACTTC.

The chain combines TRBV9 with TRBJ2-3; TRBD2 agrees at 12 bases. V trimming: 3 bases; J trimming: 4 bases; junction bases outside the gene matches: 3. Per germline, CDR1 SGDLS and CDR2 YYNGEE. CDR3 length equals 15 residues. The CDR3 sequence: CASSATSGRSDTQYF. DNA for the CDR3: TGTGCCAGCAGCGCAACTAGCGGGAGGTCAGATACGCAGTATTTT.

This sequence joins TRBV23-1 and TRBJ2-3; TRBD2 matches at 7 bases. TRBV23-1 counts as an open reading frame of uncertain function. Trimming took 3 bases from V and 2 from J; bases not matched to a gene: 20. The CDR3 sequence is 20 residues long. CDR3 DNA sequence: TGCGCCAGCAGTCAGCCCCGGGGTCCGTGGGGGGGTTGCGACACAGATACGCAGTATTTT. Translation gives CASSQPRGPWGGCDTDTQYF.

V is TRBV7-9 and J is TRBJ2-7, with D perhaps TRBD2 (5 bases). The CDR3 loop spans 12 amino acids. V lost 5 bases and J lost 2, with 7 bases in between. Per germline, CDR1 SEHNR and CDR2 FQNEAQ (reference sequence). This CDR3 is CASSDGAYEQYF. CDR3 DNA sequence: TGTGCCAGCAGCGACGGGGCCTACGAGCAGTACTTC.

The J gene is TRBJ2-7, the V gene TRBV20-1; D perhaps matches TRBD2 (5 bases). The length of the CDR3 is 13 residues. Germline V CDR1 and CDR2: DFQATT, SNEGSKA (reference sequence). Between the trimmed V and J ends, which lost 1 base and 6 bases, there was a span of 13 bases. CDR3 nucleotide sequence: TGCAGTGCTAGAGTGGCTAGCAGCCGCGAGCAGTACTTC. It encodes CSARVASSREQYF.

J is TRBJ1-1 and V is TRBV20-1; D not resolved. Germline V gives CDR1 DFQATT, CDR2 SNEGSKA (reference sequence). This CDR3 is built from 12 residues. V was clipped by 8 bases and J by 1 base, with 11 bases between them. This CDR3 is CSPGVENTEAFF. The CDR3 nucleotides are TGCAGTCCCGGTGTGGAGAACACTGAAGCTTTCTTT.

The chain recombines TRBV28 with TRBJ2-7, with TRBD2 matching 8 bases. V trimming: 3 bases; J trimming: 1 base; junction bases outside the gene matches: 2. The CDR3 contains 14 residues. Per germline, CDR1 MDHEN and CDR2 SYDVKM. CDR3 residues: CASSFRGGSYEQYF. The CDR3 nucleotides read TGTGCCAGCAGTTTCCGGGGGGGATCCTACGAGCAGTACTTC. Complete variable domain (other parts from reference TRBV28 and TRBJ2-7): DVKVTQSSRYLVKRTGEKVFLECVQDMDHENMFWYRQDPGLGLRLIYFSYDVKMKEKGDIPEGYSVSREKKERFSLILESASTNQTSMYLCASSFRGGSYEQYFGPGTRLTVT.

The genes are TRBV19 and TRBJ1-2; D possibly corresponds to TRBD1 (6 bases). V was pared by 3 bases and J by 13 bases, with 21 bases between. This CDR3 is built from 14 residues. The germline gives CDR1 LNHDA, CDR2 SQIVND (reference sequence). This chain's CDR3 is CASSILDSMKACTF. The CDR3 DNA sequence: TGTGCCAGTAGTATCCTGGACAGTATGAAAGCGTGCACCTTC.

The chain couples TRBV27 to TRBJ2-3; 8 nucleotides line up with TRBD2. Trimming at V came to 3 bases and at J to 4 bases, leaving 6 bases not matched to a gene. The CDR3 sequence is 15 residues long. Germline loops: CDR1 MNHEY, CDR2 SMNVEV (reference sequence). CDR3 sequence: CASSFVQRGSDTQYF. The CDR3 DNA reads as TGTGCCAGCAGTTTCGTCCAGCGGGGGTCAGATACGCAGTATTTT.

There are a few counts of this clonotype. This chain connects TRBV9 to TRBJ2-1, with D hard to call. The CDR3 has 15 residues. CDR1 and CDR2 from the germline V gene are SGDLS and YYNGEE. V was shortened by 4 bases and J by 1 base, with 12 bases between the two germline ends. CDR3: CASSPSGRSYNEQFF. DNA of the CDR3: TGTGCCAGCAGCCCTTCGGGTCGGTCCTACAATGAGCAGTTCTTC.

This CDR3 reads CASSLGAPPLTDTQYF. The CDR3 DNA reads TGTGCCAGCAGCTTGGGGGCTCCCCCACTCACAGATACGCAGTATTTT. The J gene is TRBJ2-3, the V gene TRBV5-4; no clear D. This CDR3 is built from 16 residues. Germline-derived CDR1 and CDR2 are SGHNT and YYREEE (reference sequence). V gave up 0 bases and J gave up 2 bases, with 13 bases separating them.

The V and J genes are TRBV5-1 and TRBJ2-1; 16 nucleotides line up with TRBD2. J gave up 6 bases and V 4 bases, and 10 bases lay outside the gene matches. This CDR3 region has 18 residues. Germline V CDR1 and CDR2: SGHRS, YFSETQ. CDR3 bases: TGCGCCAGCAGCGCGGGGACTAGCGGGAGGGCCCCCGGCAATGAGCAGTTCTTC. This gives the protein CASSAGTSGRAPGNEQFF.